The clone carrying this T cell receptor (beta chain) was seen repeatedly, ten times or more. No antigen is known for it. The DNA ends 3 residues before the CDR3 does, and the rest of the CDR3 is filled in from the germline J gene. CDR1 SGHAT and CDR2 FQNNGV come from the germline V gene. Between the trimmed V and J ends, which lost 2 bases and 3 bases, there was a span of 5 bases. This CDR3 spans 12 amino acids. Method: immunoSEQ multiplex PCR; TCRdb's copy keeps in-frame clones and lacks some. Altogether approximately 56,000 clones were found in the sample, and no singletons occur. This entry belongs to a study of T cell clonality in common variable immunodeficiency. Findings and limits, study-wide: Shared TCRbeta clones were fewer between CVID subjects than controls. CVID patient heterogeneity limited repertoire-clinical complication correlations. Reportedly, TCR beta sequences from common variable immunodeficiency showed fewer deletions and N-nucleotide insertions.

The rearrangement joins TRBV11-2 to TRBJ2-7, with a weak D call TRBD1 (5 bases). Specimen: peripheral blood mononuclear cells. This clonotype was sampled from a person aged 18-69 years in good health. The CDR3: CASSLQGYEQYF. The DNA read from the CDR3 is TGTGCCAGCAGCTTACAGGGCTACGAG.